Shown below are 32 T cell receptor beta chains from a single sample sequenced in a study of T cell responses to AZD1222 COVID-19 vaccine. Sequenced by immunoSEQ multiplex PCR; TCRdb stores in-frame clones only, minus some. This repertoire shows around 110,000 clones, over 80% found once; its top ten account for roughly 6.2%. The input for sequencing was peripheral blood, taken 28 days after the second AZD1222 dose. These receptors were taken from an adult who received the AZD1222 COVID-19 vaccine.

The gene calls are TRBV7-8 and TRBJ1-4; no definite D call. The CDR3 totals 15 residues. Trimming removed 2 bases from V and 2 bases from J, with 9 bases in between. Looked up from germline, CDR1 is SGHVS and CDR2 is FQNEAQ. The CDR3 DNA reads TGTGCCAGCAGCTTATCAGGCGCCACTAATGAAAAACTGTTTTTT. Amino acid sequence: CASSLSGATNEKLFF.

This sequence joins TRBV10-2 and TRBJ1-1; possibly TRBD1 for D (5 bases). This CDR3 comprises 13 residues. CDR1 WSHSY and CDR2 SAAADI come from the germline V gene. V shed 6 bases and J shed 2 bases, with 10 bases lying between them. CDR3 loop: CASRLGGNTEAFF. The CDR3 region has the DNA TGCGCCAGCAGACTCGGGGGAAACACTGAAGCTTTCTTT.

The chain joins TRBV19 to TRBJ1-3, with TRBD1 matching over 7 bases. Germline lookup yields CDR1 LNHDA and CDR2 SQIVND (reference sequence). V trimming: 7 bases; J trimming: 1 base; junction bases outside the gene matches: 4. CDR3 length: 14 amino acids. CDR3: CASNKQGSGNTIYF. CDR3 nucleotide sequence: TGTGCCAGTAATAAACAGGGGTCTGGAAACACCATATATTTT.

The chain employs TRBV30 and TRBJ1-5; D might be TRBD1 (5 bases). CDR3 length equals 13 residues. Looked up from germline, CDR1 is GTSNPN and CDR2 is SVGIG (reference sequence). With 2 bases removed from V and 5 bases from J, the gap between germline ends came to 10 bases. The CDR3 bases are TGTGCCTGGAGTAAGAGCAGGGATCAGCCCCAGCATTTT. This gives the protein CAWSKSRDQPQHF.

The chain has TRBV30 and TRBJ1-1, with TRBD1 as a possible D gene (5 bases). Trimming cost V 4 bases and J 0 bases, with 12 bases left between them. Germline loops: CDR1 GTSNPN, CDR2 SVGIG (reference sequence). The CDR3 sequence is 14 residues long. The CDR3 here is CAWNLGGMNTEAFF. Here the CDR3 DNA reads TGTGCCTGGAACTTGGGGGGGATGAACACTGAAGCTTTCTTT.

A few counts support this clone. The V and J genes are TRBV18 and TRBJ1-1; D remains unclear. With 3 bases removed from V and 4 bases from J, the gap between germline ends came to 6 bases. CDR1 is KGHSH and CDR2 is LQKENI in the germline V gene. The CDR3 totals 12 residues. The chain's CDR3 is CASSPGATEAFF. The CDR3 DNA sequence: TGTGCCAGCTCACCGGGCGCCACTGAAGCTTTCTTT.

The chain uses TRBV13 and TRBJ2-3, with TRBD1 as a possible D gene (6 bases). Germline V gene lookup returns CDR1 PRHDT and CDR2 FYEKMQ (reference sequence). The length of the CDR3 is 19 residues. V was shortened by 0 bases and J by 0 bases, with 19 bases between the two germline ends. The CDR3 DNA follows: TGTGCCAGCAGCTTAGGCCTTTTCGGGACACCACCTAGCACAGATACGCAGTATTTT. Its translation is CASSLGLFGTPPSTDTQYF. The complete variable domain, with remaining parts taken from reference TRBV13 and TRBJ2-3, reads AAGVIQSPRHLIKEKRETATLKCYPIPRHDTVYWYQQGPGQDPQFLISFYEKMQSDKGSIPDRFSAQQFSDYHSELNMSSLELGDSALYFCASSLGLFGTPPSTDTQYFGPGTRLTVL.

The chain employs TRBV6-5 and TRBJ2-7, with no clear D. V was shortened by 3 bases and J by 5 bases, with 5 bases between the two germline ends. CDR3 size: 11 residues. In germline, CDR1 is MNHEY, CDR2 SVGAGI. CDR3: CASSYAHEQYF. As DNA, the CDR3 is TGTGCCAGCAGTTATGCCCACGAGCAGTACTTC.

The chain recombines TRBV2 with TRBJ2-5; D is uncertain. V was cut by 7 bases and J by 5 bases, with 17 bases left in between. Germline loops: CDR1 SNHLY, CDR2 FYNNEI. The CDR3 covers 14 residues. The CDR3 is CASTEPETGETQYF. CDR3 sequence (DNA): TGTGCCAGCACAGAACCTGAAACCGGGGAGACCCAGTACTTC. Combining the CDR3 with reference TRBV2 and TRBJ2-5 gives the whole variable domain EPEVTQTPSHQVTQMGQEVILRCVPISNHLYFYWYRQILGQKVEFLVSFYNNEISEKSEIFDDQFSVERPDGSNFTLKIRSTKLEDSAMYFCASTEPETGETQYFGPGTRLLVL.

The chain is built from TRBV6-5 and TRBJ1-6, with D hard to call. Trimming removed 0 bases from V and 5 bases from J, with 11 bases in between. Germline loops: CDR1 MNHEY, CDR2 SVGAGI. CDR3 length: 16 residues. CDR3 coding DNA: TGTGCCAGCAGTTACTCGGGAACATATAATAATTCACCCCTCCACTTT. Translation gives CASSYSGTYNNSPLHF.

This clone was detected once. The chain is built from TRBV7-9 and TRBJ1-1; possibly TRBD1 for D (5 bases). Looked up from germline, CDR1 is SEHNR and CDR2 is FQNEAQ (reference sequence). V gave up 0 bases and J gave up 0 bases, with 8 bases separating them. The CDR3 runs to 15 residues. DNA of the CDR3: TGTGCCAGCAGCTTAGCCGGGGGTGTGAACACTGAAGCTTTCTTT. This sequence encodes CASSLAGGVNTEAFF. Filled out from reference TRBV7-9 and TRBJ1-1, the complete variable domain reads DTGVSQNPRHKITKRGQNVTFRCDPISEHNRLYWYRQTLGQGPEFLTYFQNEAQLEKSRLLSDRFSAERPKGSFSTLEIQRTEQGDSAMYLCASSLAGGVNTEAFFGQGTRLTVV.

Details on this clone: This specimen includes other DNA sequences encoding the same CDR3. This sequence joins TRBV12-3 or TRBV12-4 and TRBJ1-1; TRBD1 might be the D (5 bases). This CDR3 has 13 residues. The V end was cut by 3 bases, the J end by 1 base, with 6 bases between. Here the CDR3 reads CASSFGGNTEAFF. In DNA, the CDR3 is TGTGCCAGCAGTTTTGGGGGGAACACTGAAGCTTTCTTT.

This chain's CDR3 is CASRSLATNEQFF. The CDR3 DNA reads TGTGCCAGCAGAAGCCTAGCGACCAATGAGCAGTTCTTC. V is TRBV11-2 and J is TRBJ2-1, with a possible D match to TRBD2 (6 bases). The CDR3 runs to 13 residues. Deletions cut 6 bases from V and 6 bases from J, with 12 bases between. Germline V gives CDR1 SGHAT, CDR2 FQNNGV. Full variable domain (rest looked up from reference TRBV11-2 and TRBJ2-1): EAGVAQSPRYKIIEKRQSVAFWCNPISGHATLYWYQQILGQGPKLLIQFQNNGVVDDSQLPKDRFSAERLKGVDSTLKIQPAKLEDSAVYLCASRSLATNEQFFGPGTRLTVL.

This chain connects TRBV7-2 to TRBJ2-1, with 9 bases aligning to TRBD2. The CDR3 runs 17 residues. V lost 6 bases to trimming and J lost 7 bases; unmatched junction nucleotides: 16. Germline loops: CDR1 SGHTA, CDR2 FQGNSA. CDR3 residues: CASSRTPGLASGNEQFF. The CDR3 DNA sequence: TGTGCCAGCAGTCGAACCCCGGGACTAGCTTCTGGGAATGAGCAGTTCTTC.

The CDR3: CASSLQNTEAFF. Here the CDR3 DNA reads TGCGCCAGCAGCCTACAGAACACTGAAGCTTTCTTT. The V call is TRBV5-1, the J call TRBJ1-1, with D hard to call. The V end lost 4 bases, the J end lost 1 base, and 5 bases lay between the germline ends. Germline CDR1 and CDR2: SGHRS and YFSETQ. This CDR3 region has 12 residues.

The sample holds one count of this clone. This chain connects TRBV6-5 to TRBJ2-2; D perhaps matches TRBD1 (5 bases). The V gene lost 6 bases and the J gene lost 3 bases, with 11 bases spanning the gap. CDR1 is MNHEY and CDR2 is SVGAGI in the germline V gene. CDR3 length: 14 residues. CDR3: CASSWGRYTGELFF. DNA of the CDR3: TGTGCCAGCAGCTGGGGCCGGTACACCGGGGAGCTGTTTTTT.

The chain employs TRBV19 and TRBJ1-4; 9 nucleotides align to TRBD1. Germline V gives CDR1 LNHDA, CDR2 SQIVND (reference sequence). This CDR3 comprises 14 residues. V lost 4 bases to trimming and J lost 7 bases; unmatched junction nucleotides: 4. CDR3 coding DNA: TGTGCCAGTAGTACTGGGACAGGGCTTGAAAAACTGTTTTTT. Residues: CASSTGTGLEKLFF. Together with reference TRBV19 and TRBJ1-4, the CDR3 gives the full variable domain: DGGITQSPKYLFRKEGQNVTLSCEQNLNHDAMYWYRQDPGQGLRLIYYSQIVNDFQKGDIAEGYSVSREKKESFPLTVTSAQKNPTAFYLCASSTGTGLEKLFFGSGTQLSVL.

The sample holds a few counts of this clone. V and J are TRBV5-6 and TRBJ1-4; D unresolved. The germline CDR1 and CDR2 sequences are SGHDT and YYEEEE. The CDR3 consists of 15 residues. Between the trimmed V and J ends, which lost 0 bases and 6 bases, there was a span of 12 bases. The CDR3 DNA follows: TGTGCCAGCAGCTTGGCGGGCAGGCTGTATGAAAAACTGTTTTTT. Its translation is CASSLAGRLYEKLFF.

The genes are TRBV9 and TRBJ2-3, with TRBD2 matching over 9 bases. CDR3 size: 18 residues. Per the germline V gene, CDR1 is SGDLS and CDR2 is YYNGEE. The ends lost 0 bases at V and 4 bases at J; junction bases unmatched: 12. CDR3 protein: CASSVAYGLAGSADTQYF. The CDR3, as DNA: TGTGCCAGCAGCGTAGCTTACGGGCTAGCGGGAAGTGCAGATACGCAGTATTTT.

The chain links TRBV13 to TRBJ2-3; a possible D gene is TRBD2 (5 bases). Germline V lookup: CDR1 PRHDT, CDR2 FYEKMQ (reference sequence). This CDR3 is 15 amino acids long. V was clipped by 1 base and J by 3 bases, with 11 bases between them. CDR3 protein: CASSLVEEGTDTQYF. Here the CDR3 DNA reads TGTGCCAGCAGCTTAGTGGAGGAAGGAACAGATACGCAGTATTTT.

The V and J genes are TRBV5-1 and TRBJ1-1; D ambiguous. Germline V gives CDR1 SGHRS, CDR2 YFSETQ. There are 15 residues in the CDR3. Deletions cut 0 bases from V and 0 bases from J, with 9 bases between. CDR3 nucleotides: TGCGCCAGCAGCTTGGGGGAAGATATGAACACTGAAGCTTTCTTT. It is translated as CASSLGEDMNTEAFF.

This chain joins TRBV15 and TRBJ2-1, with a possible D match to TRBD2 (5 bases). The germline CDR1 and CDR2 sequences are LNHNV and YYDKDF (reference sequence). This CDR3 contains 16 residues. The V end lost 3 bases, the J end lost 6 bases, and 18 bases lay between the germline ends. The CDR3 DNA follows: TGTGCCACCAGCAGGGGTAATGGACCCGCGGGCAATGAGCAGTTCTTC. As protein: CATSRGNGPAGNEQFF.

The genes are TRBV5-4 and TRBJ1-1; perhaps TRBD1 as D (5 bases). This CDR3 spans 14 amino acids. Germline-derived CDR1 and CDR2 are SGHNT and YYREEE (reference sequence). Deletions cut 0 bases from V and 6 bases from J, with 12 bases between. The CDR3 here is CASSLGLGGAEAFF. The DNA for the CDR3 is TGTGCCAGCAGCTTGGGACTTGGGGGAGCTGAAGCTTTCTTT.

The chain carries TRBV6-5 and TRBJ1-3, with unresolved D. Trimming took 5 bases from V and 2 from J, leaving 10 bases between them. Germline V gene lookup returns CDR1 MNHEY and CDR2 SVGAGI. The CDR3 covers 14 residues. CDR3 amino acids: CASSISETGNTIYF. For the CDR3, the DNA is TGTGCCAGCAGTATCTCAGAAACTGGAAACACCATATATTTT.

The rearrangement joins TRBV19 to TRBJ2-7; D is perhaps TRBD1 or TRBD2 (5 bases each). Per the germline V gene, CDR1 is LNHDA and CDR2 is SQIVND (reference sequence). Between the trimmed V and J ends, which lost 3 bases and 4 bases, there was a span of 10 bases. CDR3 size: 13 residues. CDR3 loop: CASSILGDYEQYF. In DNA, the CDR3 is TGTGCCAGTAGTATTTTGGGGGATTACGAGCAGTACTTC.

This rearrangement joins TRBV4-1 to TRBJ2-1; 16 positions agree with TRBD2. This CDR3 has 17 amino acids. V trimming: 1 base; J trimming: 8 bases; junction bases outside the gene matches: 5. CDR1 is MGHRA and CDR2 is YSYEKL in the germline V gene. CDR3 bases: TGCGCCAGCAGCCAAGCTGGGACTAGCGGGGGGGAGGATGAGCAGTTCTTC. The encoded protein is CASSQAGTSGGEDEQFF.

The J gene is TRBJ1-2, the V gene TRBV5-4, with D possibly being TRBD1 (5 bases). From germline, CDR1 is SGHNT and CDR2 YYREEE (reference sequence). The V end lost 0 bases, the J end lost 4 bases, and 10 bases lay between the germline ends. CDR3 length: 14 residues. CDR3 in DNA: TGTGCCAGCAGCTTGGGGGGACGCCGCTATGGCTACACCTTC. It yields the protein CASSLGGRRYGYTF.

The chain is built from TRBV6-5 and TRBJ1-2, with D unclear. Germline CDR1 MNHEY, CDR2 SVGAGI. The V end lost 7 bases, the J end lost 7 bases, and 10 bases lay between the germline ends. This CDR3 has 11 residues. The CDR3 loop reads CASNQNGGYTF. CDR3 bases: TGTGCCAGCAACCAGAACGGTGGCTACACCTTC.

The J gene is TRBJ2-1, the V gene TRBV15; D is tentatively TRBD1 or TRBD2 (5 bases each). Trimming pared 0 bases from V and 7 bases from J, leaving 10 bases between. The germline CDR1 and CDR2 sequences are LNHNV and YYDKDF (reference sequence). This CDR3 spans 14 amino acids. The CDR3 sequence: CATSRDPGSNEQFF. The CDR3 DNA reads TGTGCCACCAGCAGAGATCCAGGGAGTAATGAGCAGTTCTTC.

The sample holds one count of this clone. V usage is TRBV6-6 and J usage is TRBJ1-1; the D gene is possibly TRBD1 (5 bases). From germline, CDR1 is MNHNY and CDR2 SVGAGI (reference sequence). This CDR3 contains 16 residues. V was cut by 5 bases and J by 4 bases, with 20 bases left in between. CDR3 nucleotides: TGTGCCAGCAGTAAATTGGGTCGACAGACGCCCACTGAAGCTTTCTTT. Amino acid sequence: CASSKLGRQTPTEAFF.

The chain is built from TRBV5-1 and TRBJ2-1; the match to TRBD2 covers 13 bases. This CDR3 contains 16 residues. The trim removed 0 bases at V and 4 bases at J, leaving 1 base unmatched. The germline V gene has CDR1 SGHRS and CDR2 YFSETQ. CDR3 sequence (DNA): TGCGCCAGCAGCTTGGGACTAGCGGGGGGATACAATGAGCAGTTCTTC. This encodes CASSLGLAGGYNEQFF.

The chain recombines TRBV15 with TRBJ1-5; D remains unclear. The CDR3 runs 13 residues. V was trimmed by 3 bases and J by 4 bases, leaving 7 bases between them. Germline V gene data show CDR1 as LNHNV and CDR2 as YYDKDF (reference sequence). The CDR3 spells CATSRITNQPQHF. CDR3 DNA sequence: TGTGCCACCAGCAGGATTACTAATCAGCCCCAGCATTTT.